This T cell receptor (beta chain) was captured by sequencing in a study of response to subunit inactivated influenza vaccine. This clonotype was counted between two and nine times. Its matching antigen is unknown. A single record per CDR3 protein comes from TCRdb applying MiXCR to the RT-PCR reads. The table includes some 480,000 distinct CDR3 sequences, 10% to 11% detected once. Findings and caveats of the study: A suggestion made by the authors is that each seasonal influenza vaccination recruits few new T cells.

The TCR sequence derives from a man between 45 and 60 years old who received an inactivated influenza vaccine. The material was PBMCs from blood, obtained 40 to 50 days after vaccination.

CDR3 bases: TGTGCCAGCAGCGAGGGACAGGACAACATTCAGTACTTC. Its translation: CASSEGQDNIQYF. The chain employs TRBV9 and TRBJ2-4; 8 nucleotides align to TRBD1. This CDR3 region has 13 residues. The V segment lost 3 bases and the J segment 7 bases; nucleotides outside the gene matches: 3. Germline CDR1 is SGDLS and CDR2 is YYNGEE.